The 32 T cell receptor beta chains reported below all come from one sample, sequenced in a study of shared clonotypes between healthy human individuals. Repertoires were generated with immunoSEQ multiplex PCR, while TCRdb's copy carries only in-frame clones and drops some. This sample has approximately 400,000 clones, with approximately 97% found just once. Sequenced: memory CD8+ T cells sorted from blood. This sample's subset: CD45RO+ cells pooled with CCR7-negative TemRA cells. The source is a man aged 25 to 40 in good health.

The chain is built from TRBV7-6 and TRBJ2-7; D ambiguous. CDR1 and CDR2 (germline): SGHVS, FNYEAQ. The CDR3 totals 13 residues. The V gene lost 1 base and the J gene lost 3 bases, with 7 bases spanning the gap. The CDR3 bases are TGTGCCAGCAGCTTAGACCGCGGCTACGAGCAGTACTTC. It codes for CASSLDRGYEQYF. Looking up the rest from reference TRBV7-6 and TRBJ2-7 gives the full variable domain: GAGVSQSPRYKVTKRGQDVALRCDPISGHVSLYWYRQALGQGPEFLTYFNYEAQQDKSGLPNDRFSAERPEGSISTLTIQRTEQRDSAMYRCASSLDRGYEQYFGPGTRLTVT.

The chain carries TRBV10-1 and TRBJ2-6; D remains unclear. There are 15 residues in the CDR3. V lost 3 bases to trimming and J lost 0 bases, with 6 bases between them. Germline CDR1 is WNHNN and CDR2 is SYGVQD (reference sequence). In DNA, the CDR3 is TGCGCCAGCAGTGATACTATCTCTGGGGCCAACGTCCTGACTTTC. It specifies CASSDTISGANVLTF.

The J gene is TRBJ2-1, the V gene TRBV25-1, with unresolved D. Germline lookup yields CDR1 MGHDK and CDR2 SYGVNS. V was pared by 4 bases and J by 5 bases, with 18 bases between. This CDR3 has 16 residues. The CDR3 bases are TGTGCCAGCAGTGGCGCTAAGATTGTCATCCACAATGAGCAGTTCTTC. Translating gives CASSGAKIVIHNEQFF.

This chain uses TRBV19 with TRBJ1-3; a possible D gene is TRBD1 (5 bases). The CDR3 loop spans 17 amino acids. CDR1 LNHDA and CDR2 SQIVND come from the germline V gene (reference sequence). The germline V and J ends were trimmed by 4 bases and 2 bases, with 18 bases remaining between them. CDR3 sequence (DNA): TGTGCCAGTAGTACGACCACGTTAACAGGTACTGGAAACACCATATATTTT. Translating it yields CASSTTTLTGTGNTIYF.

The chain carries TRBV7-9 and TRBJ1-1; D gene uncertain. CDR1 and CDR2 from the germline V gene are SEHNR and FQNEAQ (reference sequence). Trimming took off 6 bases at V and 1 base at J, with 9 bases between the two ends. The CDR3 is made up of 13 amino acids. The chain's CDR3 is CASSPRRNTEAFF. As DNA, the CDR3 is TGTGCCAGCAGTCCCCGCAGGAACACTGAAGCTTTCTTT.

The chain links TRBV5-6 to TRBJ2-5; D may correspond to TRBD1 or TRBD2 (5 bases each). The V end was cut by 5 bases, the J end by 5 bases, with 13 bases between. CDR1 SGHDT and CDR2 YYEEEE come from the germline V gene. CDR3 length: 13 amino acids. CDR3 amino acids: CASRTGRDETQYF. CDR3 nucleotide sequence: TGTGCCAGCAGGACTGGACGGGACGAGACCCAGTACTTC.

The V gene is TRBV4-1, the J gene TRBJ2-3; D not certain. V was cut by 6 bases and J by 5 bases, with 9 bases left in between. This CDR3 is built from 12 residues. From germline, CDR1 is MGHRA and CDR2 YSYEKL. The CDR3 loop reads CASSHIRDTQYF. The CDR3 region has the DNA TGCGCCAGCAGTCACATAAGAGATACGCAGTATTTT.

This sequence joins TRBV18 and TRBJ2-1; TRBD2 is a possible D gene (5 bases). This CDR3 has 14 amino acids. Trimming took 3 bases from V and 5 from J, leaving 11 bases between them. Germline V lookup: CDR1 KGHSH, CDR2 LQKENI. The CDR3 spells CASSPWESNNEQFF. The CDR3 coding sequence is TGTGCCAGCTCACCTTGGGAGAGTAACAATGAGCAGTTCTTC.

CDR3 nucleotides: TGCAGCGTTGAAGACTTACTCAGAGGACTAGCGGGGAATGAGCAGTTCTTC. Translating it yields CSVEDLLRGLAGNEQFF. V gene TRBV29-1 combines with J gene TRBJ2-1; TRBD2 matches at 12 bases. The CDR3 totals 17 residues. The V gene end was trimmed by 0 bases and the J gene end by 7 bases; junction bases not matched to a gene: 10. Germline V gives CDR1 SQVTM, CDR2 ANQGSEA.

The chain couples TRBV7-2 to TRBJ2-6; D may be TRBD1 or TRBD2 (5 bases each). Germline lookup yields CDR1 SGHTA and CDR2 FQGNSA. The CDR3 sequence is 13 residues long. Trimming took 5 bases from V and 15 from J, leaving 17 bases between them. The CDR3 DNA reads TGTGCCAGCAGCCTTACCCGGGACGCGCGCCTGACTTTC. It encodes CASSLTRDARLTF.

The chain couples TRBV18 to TRBJ1-4; D is perhaps TRBD1 (5 bases). The germline V gene encodes CDR1 KGHSH and CDR2 LQKENI. This CDR3 spans 13 amino acids. Trimming removed 3 bases from V and 8 bases from J, with 10 bases in between. The CDR3 sequence: CASSPWGKEKLFF. CDR3 coding DNA: TGTGCCAGCTCACCGTGGGGGAAGGAAAAACTGTTTTTT.

This clone was counted a few times. This chain connects TRBV30 to TRBJ1-1; TRBD1 is a possible D gene (6 bases). Per the germline V gene, CDR1 is GTSNPN and CDR2 is SVGIG (reference sequence). The length of the CDR3 is 14 residues. Trimming left V 4 bases short and J 1 base short, with 13 bases between. CDR3 bases: TGTGCCTGGACCATCAGGGGCCGGAACACTGAAGCTTTCTTT. Amino acids: CAWTIRGRNTEAFF.

The genes are TRBV4-2 and TRBJ1-4, with no clear D. Germline CDR1 LGHNA, CDR2 YNFKEQ. The CDR3 totals 14 residues. Deletions cut 0 bases from V and 5 bases from J, with 7 bases between. DNA for the CDR3: TGTGCCAGCAGCCAAGACGGTGTAAATGAAAAACTGTTTTTT. Translated: CASSQDGVNEKLFF.

The chain combines TRBV4-1 with TRBJ2-7, with 10 positions matching TRBD2. The CDR3 spans 15 residues. The J segment lost 7 bases and the V segment lost 0 bases, leaving 6 bases of the junction unmatched. Germline V gene sequence: CDR1 MGHRA, CDR2 YSYEKL. The CDR3 coding sequence is TGCGCCAGCAGCCAAGAAGCGGGAGGGCCGAGGGAGCAGTACTTC. Its protein product is CASSQEAGGPREQYF.

V is TRBV4-2 and J is TRBJ1-1, with D uncertain. This CDR3 region has 13 residues. Germline V gives CDR1 LGHNA, CDR2 YNFKEQ. Trimming took 0 bases from V and 3 from J, leaving 5 bases between them. CDR3 sequence (DNA): TGTGCCAGCAGCCAAGAGCCCCACACTGAAGCTTTCTTT. Its protein product is CASSQEPHTEAFF.

The rearrangement joins TRBV2 to TRBJ2-4, with 9 positions matching TRBD1. The V gene's germline CDR1 is SNHLY and CDR2 FYNNEI. CDR3 length equals 13 residues. Unmatched junction bases numbered 14, after V lost 9 bases and J lost 14 bases. The chain's CDR3 is CASSRGTGFNEYF. CDR3 sequence (DNA): TGTGCCAGTAGCCGTGGGACAGGGTTTAATGAGTACTTC.

The genes are TRBV2 and TRBJ2-6; D possibly corresponds to TRBD1 (6 bases). This CDR3 is 19 amino acids long. Germline lookup yields CDR1 SNHLY and CDR2 FYNNEI. V lost 7 bases and J lost 1, with 23 bases in between. As DNA, the CDR3 is TGTGCCAGCACTTTCCCGGGACACCCTGGGGAGTCTGGGGCCAACGTCCTGACTTTC. The encoded protein is CASTFPGHPGESGANVLTF.

This clone came up once. The V call is TRBV5-1, the J call TRBJ2-3; TRBD2 agrees at 10 bases. J gave up 11 bases and V 2 bases, and 2 bases lay outside the gene matches. The germline CDR1 and CDR2 sequences are SGHRS and YFSETQ. This CDR3 region has 12 residues. CDR3 bases: TGCGCCAGCAGCTTCGGGACTAGCGAGCAGTATTTT. Amino acid sequence: CASSFGTSEQYF. The full variable domain, completed using reference TRBV5-1 and TRBJ2-3, is KAGVTQTPRYLIKTRGQQVTLSCSPISGHRSVSWYQQTPGQGLQFLFEYFSETQRNKGNFPGRFSGRQFSNSRSEMNVSTLELGDSALYLCASSFGTSEQYFGPGTRLTVL.

This clone was found once. The rearrangement joins TRBV2 to TRBJ1-2; the D is unclear. This CDR3 comprises 10 residues. The germline gives CDR1 SNHLY, CDR2 FYNNEI. Trimming took off 8 bases at V and 5 bases at J, with 6 bases between the two ends. The CDR3 DNA reads as TGTGCCAGCTCGCGGTATGGCTACACCTTC. This gives the protein CASSRYGYTF.

The chain couples TRBV9 to TRBJ2-3; 9 nucleotides agree with TRBD2. The CDR3 totals 19 residues. The germline V gene encodes CDR1 SGDLS and CDR2 YYNGEE. The trim removed 3 bases at V and 3 bases at J, leaving 17 bases unmatched. The CDR3 loop is CASSAGKMWREGRTDTQYF. As DNA, the CDR3 is TGTGCCAGCAGCGCAGGGAAAATGTGGCGGGAGGGCCGGACAGATACGCAGTATTTT.

The V gene is TRBV19, the J gene TRBJ2-1; 12 bases match TRBD2. Germline CDR1 LNHDA, CDR2 SQIVND (reference sequence). V was clipped by 4 bases and J by 7 bases; unmatched bases: 11. The CDR3 contains 17 residues. CDR3 DNA sequence: TGTGCCAGTAGTACCACGACTAGCGGGAGAATTTCGAATGAGCAGTTCTTC. Translated, it gives CASSTTTSGRISNEQFF.

The rearrangement links TRBV6-6 to TRBJ1-5, with 8 bases identical to TRBD1. After removal of 1 base from V and 6 bases from J, the junction contained 5 bases not matched to a gene. The V gene's germline CDR1 is MNHNY and CDR2 SVGAGI (reference sequence). The CDR3 sequence is 15 residues long. CDR3 DNA: TGTGCCAGCAGTTACTTCAGGGGGCGATTTCAGCCCCAGCATTTT. Residues: CASSYFRGRFQPQHF.

This clone has only one observation. CDR3 loop: CAARDQIYEQYF. DNA for the CDR3: TGTGCCGCTCGGGACCAAATCTACGAGCAGTACTTC. V usage is TRBV2 and J usage is TRBJ2-7; D could derive from TRBD1 or TRBD2 (5 bases each). Germline V lookup: CDR1 SNHLY, CDR2 FYNNEI. The V and J ends lost 11 bases and 3 bases respectively, with 14 bases between them. The CDR3 length is 12 residues.

This chain links TRBV9 with TRBJ2-4; weak D call: TRBD2 (5 bases). Germline CDR1 is SGDLS and CDR2 is YYNGEE. The germline V and J ends were trimmed by 3 bases and 2 bases, with 21 bases remaining between them. The CDR3 length is 18 residues. In nucleotides, the CDR3 is TGTGCCAGCAGCGCCGGCGGGTACCCGACCAACTCCAAAAACATTCAGTACTTC. The encoded protein is CASSAGGYPTNSKNIQYF.

This chain links TRBV10-3 with TRBJ2-7; no reliable D call. V was pared by 4 bases and J by 6 bases, with 10 bases between. The CDR3 loop spans 12 amino acids. Germline CDR1 is ENHRY and CDR2 is SYGVKD. This CDR3 reads CAISVLGREQYF. The CDR3 DNA reads TGTGCCATCAGTGTTCTAGGTCGCGAGCAGTACTTC.

The chain joins TRBV11-2 to TRBJ2-5; possible D gene TRBD2, 5 bases. CDR1 SGHAT and CDR2 FQNNGV come from the germline V gene. Trimming removed 1 base at V and 5 bases at J, with 20 bases between. The CDR3 is 17 amino acids. CDR3 sequence reads: CASSLGPDGGPWETQYF. CDR3 nucleotides: TGTGCCAGCAGCTTAGGCCCAGATGGAGGACCTTGGGAGACCCAGTACTTC.

The chain employs TRBV6-5 and TRBJ2-1; D possibly corresponds to TRBD2 (6 bases). The CDR3 is 12 residues long. Deletions cut 6 bases from V and 11 bases from J, with 14 bases between. Germline V gives CDR1 MNHEY, CDR2 SVGAGI. DNA of the CDR3: TGTGCCAGCAGCCCCTCTGCGGGAAAGCAGTTCTTC. Protein product: CASSPSAGKQFF.

This sequence joins TRBV4-2 and TRBJ2-7, with TRBD2 matching over 7 bases. This CDR3 has 16 residues. CDR1 and CDR2 from the germline V gene are LGHNA and YNFKEQ. V lost 1 base and J lost 0; bases outside the gene matches: 6. CDR3 nucleotide sequence: TGTGCCAGCAGCCAAGCTCTAGCGGTTAGCTCCTACGAGCAGTACTTC. Translated: CASSQALAVSSYEQYF.

This chain connects TRBV2 to TRBJ1-2; D ambiguous. The CDR3 is 14 amino acids. CDR1 SNHLY and CDR2 FYNNEI come from the germline V gene. Trimming stripped 7 bases from V and 5 bases from J, with 17 bases between. Here the CDR3 DNA reads TGTGCCAGCACCTTCCTCGGCGCCTGGTATGGCTACACCTTC. Translating it yields CASTFLGAWYGYTF.

The CDR3 here is CASSEVIAGELFF. The DNA for the CDR3 is TGTGCCAGCAGTGAAGTAATTGCCGGGGAGCTGTTTTTT. The rearrangement uses TRBV6-1 and TRBJ2-2; D call uncertain. The V and J ends lost 1 base and 6 bases respectively, with 6 bases between them. The CDR3 covers 13 residues. CDR1 MNHNS and CDR2 SASEGT come from the germline V gene.

The rearrangement uses TRBV30 and TRBJ1-2; D may be TRBD1 (5 bases). The V end was cut by 5 bases, the J end by 4 bases, with 17 bases between. Germline CDR1 and CDR2: GTSNPN and SVGIG (reference sequence). This CDR3 is 14 amino acids long. The CDR3 DNA reads as TGTGCCTGGGAACGAGTCGCAGGGCTCTATGGCTACACCTTC. This translates into CAWERVAGLYGYTF.

The J gene is TRBJ1-3, the V gene TRBV29-1; no clear D. The CDR3 covers 11 residues. V gave up 3 bases and J gave up 4 bases, with 4 bases separating them. Germline V gene sequence: CDR1 SQVTM, CDR2 ANQGSEA. The CDR3: CSVELGNTIYF. The CDR3 nucleotides are TGCAGCGTTGAGCTCGGAAACACCATATATTTT.